The 26 T cell receptor beta chains given below trace back to one sample, sequenced in a study of shared clonotypes between healthy human individuals. Produced via immunoSEQ multiplex PCR; TCRdb's table is partial and in-frame only. The data show approximately 480,000 clones, 60% to 80% seen once. Sequencing was carried out using PBMCs. The receptors shown here come from a woman aged 40-49 years in good health. Some clones in this sample may be carry-over from other donors' samples.

This chain links TRBV6-1 with TRBJ2-7, with D perhaps matching TRBD1 (5 bases). Between the trimmed V and J ends, which lost 6 bases and 6 bases, there was a span of 21 bases. Per the germline V gene, CDR1 is MNHNS and CDR2 is SASEGT. CDR3 length: 15 residues. CDR3: CASRTRQTLSSEQYF. CDR3 in DNA: TGTGCCAGCAGAACGCGACAGACCCTCAGCAGCGAGCAGTACTTC.

This chain connects TRBV7-2 to TRBJ1-2; TRBD1 matches 7 bases. CDR1 is SGHTA, CDR2 FQGNSA, per germline. V shed 1 base, J shed 0 bases, and the junction held 8 bases outside the gene matches. The CDR3 is 17 residues long. The CDR3 coding sequence is TGTGCCAGCAGCTTAGGGGTAGGACAGGCCGCTAACTATGGCTACACCTTC. Translation gives CASSLGVGQAANYGYTF.

This clone turned up a few times. The chain is built from TRBV11-2 and TRBJ1-3; TRBD1 matches 9 bases. This CDR3 spans 16 amino acids. J was trimmed by 0 bases and V by 5 bases; bases with no gene match: 5. Germline loops: CDR1 SGHAT, CDR2 FQNNGV. The CDR3 region is CASSRTGGTSGNTIYF. CDR3 DNA: TGTGCCAGCAGCCGAACAGGGGGCACCTCTGGAAACACCATATATTTT. Based on the CDR3 plus reference TRBV11-2 and TRBJ1-3, the full variable domain is EAGVAQSPRYKIIEKRQSVAFWCNPISGHATLYWYQQILGQGPKLLIQFQNNGVVDDSQLPKDRFSAERLKGVDSTLKIQPAKLEDSAVYLCASSRTGGTSGNTIYFGEGSWLTVV.

The chain carries TRBV19 and TRBJ1-2, with D possibly matching TRBD1 (5 bases). Trimming took 1 base from V and 4 from J, leaving 7 bases between them. In germline, CDR1 is LNHDA, CDR2 SQIVND (reference sequence). This CDR3 has 13 amino acids. This CDR3 reads CASSIAGPYGYTF. In DNA, the CDR3 is TGTGCCAGTAGTATAGCGGGGCCCTATGGCTACACCTTC.

The V gene is TRBV25-1, the J gene TRBJ1-5; TRBD1 matches at 8 bases. The germline V gene has CDR1 MGHDK and CDR2 SYGVNS. With V trimmed by 4 bases and J by 1 base, 6 bases remained unmatched. The CDR3 covers 16 residues. The CDR3 DNA is TGTGCCAGCAGTGTGGGACAGGCACGCAGCAATCAGCCCCAGCATTTT. Protein sequence: CASSVGQARSNQPQHF. Combining the CDR3 with reference TRBV25-1 and TRBJ1-5 gives the whole variable domain EADIYQTPRYLVIGTGKKITLECSQTMGHDKMYWYQQDPGMELHLIHYSYGVNSTEKGDLSSESTVSRIRTEHFPLTLESARPSHTSQYLCASSVGQARSNQPQHFGDGTRLSIL.

This clone came up a few times. The J gene is TRBJ1-1, the V gene TRBV30; D gene uncertain. Germline V gene sequence: CDR1 GTSNPN, CDR2 SVGIG (reference sequence). CDR3 size: 11 residues. Between the trimmed V and J ends, which lost 1 base and 6 bases, there was a span of 6 bases. CDR3 residues: CAWSERAEAFF. CDR3 sequence (DNA): TGTGCCTGGAGTGAAAGGGCTGAAGCTTTCTTT.

This clone is a singleton in its sample. Since a much larger clone is just one base distant, this may be a read error. V usage is TRBV10-3 and J usage is TRBJ2-5, with D tentatively TRBD2 (6 bases). This CDR3 has 13 amino acids. V was clipped by 3 bases and J by 12 bases, with 17 bases between them. The germline CDR1 and CDR2 sequences are ENHRY and SYGVKD. This CDR3 reads CAISDPREATEYF. CDR3 bases: TGTGCCATCAGTGACCCGAGGGAGGCAACCGAGTACTTC.

The chain employs TRBV15 and TRBJ2-1; D ambiguous. Germline V gene sequence: CDR1 LNHNV, CDR2 YYDKDF (reference sequence). There are 11 residues in the CDR3. V was pared by 4 bases and J by 7 bases, with 5 bases between. The chain's CDR3 is CATSKSNEQFF. CDR3 DNA sequence: TGTGCCACCAGCAAAAGTAATGAGCAGTTCTTC.

The J gene is TRBJ2-7, the V gene TRBV28, with D unclear. Trimming took 3 bases from V and 2 from J, leaving 11 bases between them. This CDR3 spans 14 amino acids. CDR1 and CDR2 (germline): MDHEN, SYDVKM. The CDR3 nucleotides are TGTGCCAGCAGTTTTGTGGGGTTGGCCTACGAGCAGTACTTC. It encodes CASSFVGLAYEQYF.

V usage is TRBV9 and J usage is TRBJ2-7, with 7 bases fitting TRBD1. Germline V lookup: CDR1 SGDLS, CDR2 YYNGEE. The CDR3 is 13 amino acids. The V gene end was trimmed by 0 bases and the J gene end by 6 bases; junction bases not matched to a gene: 3. In nucleotides, the CDR3 is TGTGCCAGCAGCGTAGCCGACAGGGCCGAGCAGTACTTC. Its protein product is CASSVADRAEQYF.

Details on this clone: The junction departs from germline at one end; a sequencing error may be responsible. V is TRBV7-7 and J is TRBJ2-1, with 12 nucleotides matching TRBD2. CDR1 is SSHAT and CDR2 is FNYEAQ in the germline V gene (reference sequence). This CDR3 has 15 residues. CDR3: CASSLLAGGYNEQFF. DNA for the CDR3: TGTGCTAGCAGCTTACTAGCGGGAGGTTACAATGAGCAGTTCTTC.

V is TRBV7-9 and J is TRBJ2-7, with TRBD1 matching 7 bases. CDR1 is SEHNR, CDR2 FQNEAQ, per germline (reference sequence). The CDR3 runs 15 residues. V lost 5 bases to trimming and J lost 7 bases; unmatched junction nucleotides: 14. CDR3 in DNA: TGTGCCAGCAGCCACCGGACAGGTAGTTTGTCGGAGCAGTACTTC. Amino acid sequence: CASSHRTGSLSEQYF.

This chain joins TRBV5-1 and TRBJ2-3, with 9 positions matching TRBD1. The CDR3 runs 18 residues. Germline V gene sequence: CDR1 SGHRS, CDR2 YFSETQ. Germline trimming cut 4 bases from V and 0 bases from J; bases unmatched to any gene: 12. CDR3 protein: CASSLDPGQGTSTDTQYF. The CDR3, as DNA: TGCGCCAGCAGCCTAGATCCGGGACAGGGCACTAGCACAGATACGCAGTATTTT.

CDR3 sequence: CASSPQGAGDTQYF. In nucleotides, the CDR3 is TGTGCCAGTAGTCCACAGGGGGCGGGAGATACGCAGTATTTT. This chain joins TRBV19 and TRBJ2-3; 9 bases agree with TRBD1. The CDR3 covers 14 residues. Germline CDR1 LNHDA, CDR2 SQIVND (reference sequence). Losses at the gene ends were 5 bases for V and 5 bases for J; bases not matched to a gene: 5.

The chain uses TRBV28 and TRBJ2-1; 12 bases agree with TRBD2. This CDR3 has 15 amino acids. Germline V gene sequence: CDR1 MDHEN, CDR2 SYDVKM. The trim removed 5 bases at V and 7 bases at J, leaving 6 bases unmatched. The CDR3, as DNA: TGTGCCAGCAGTCGCCGACTAGCGGGAGTGAATGAGCAGTTCTTC. It codes for CASSRRLAGVNEQFF.

This chain connects TRBV2 to TRBJ2-5; maybe TRBD1 (6 bases). Germline assignment: CDR1 SNHLY and CDR2 FYNNEI. Trimming removed 8 bases at V and 0 bases at J, with 13 bases between. The CDR3 is 14 amino acids. The CDR3 coding sequence is TGTGCCAGCGAGCAACAGGGACACCAAGAGACCCAGTACTTC. This gives the protein CASEQQGHQETQYF.

The genes are TRBV5-4 and TRBJ2-1; a possible D gene is TRBD2 (5 bases). Between the trimmed V and J ends, which lost 0 bases and 4 bases, there was a span of 8 bases. The CDR3 contains 14 residues. Germline V gene sequence: CDR1 SGHNT, CDR2 YYREEE (reference sequence). This CDR3 reads CASSLVTGYNEQFF. The CDR3 DNA is TGTGCCAGCAGCTTGGTAACGGGGTACAATGAGCAGTTCTTC.

The chain uses TRBV21-1 and TRBJ2-3. TRBV21-1 is given as a pseudogene. The CDR3 extends over 13 amino acids. CDR3 DNA: TGTGCCAGCAGCAAAGACCGCCCAGATACGCAGTATTTT. Translation: CASSKDRPDTQYF.

The CDR3 sequence is CASSLTGGINEQYF. Here the CDR3 DNA reads TGCGCCAGCAGCCTAACAGGGGGCATCAACGAGCAGTACTTC. The chain couples TRBV5-1 to TRBJ2-7, with TRBD1 matching over 9 bases. Germline V gene lookup returns CDR1 SGHRS and CDR2 YFSETQ. The CDR3 runs to 14 residues. V shed 4 bases and J 5 bases; nucleotides not matched to a gene: 7. Variable domain in full (rest from reference TRBV5-1 and TRBJ2-7): KAGVTQTPRYLIKTRGQQVTLSCSPISGHRSVSWYQQTPGQGLQFLFEYFSETQRNKGNFPGRFSGRQFSNSRSEMNVSTLELGDSALYLCASSLTGGINEQYFGPGTRLTVT.

The chain carries TRBV9 and TRBJ2-2; D might be TRBD2 (6 bases). The CDR3 loop spans 15 amino acids. The germline gives CDR1 SGDLS, CDR2 YYNGEE. Trimming took 2 bases from V and 8 from J, leaving 16 bases between them. The CDR3 region is CASSVRDVAAGELFF. In DNA, the CDR3 is TGTGCCAGCAGCGTCCGGGACGTAGCGGCTGGGGAGCTGTTTTTT.

V gene TRBV18 combines with J gene TRBJ2-1, with 14 nucleotides matching TRBD2. Germline V gene sequence: CDR1 KGHSH, CDR2 LQKENI. V lost 5 bases and J lost 0; bases outside the gene matches: 3. CDR3 length equals 17 residues. This chain's CDR3 is CASSYGTSGSSYNEQFF. In DNA, the CDR3 is TGTGCCAGCTCATACGGGACTAGCGGGAGCTCCTACAATGAGCAGTTCTTC.

V and J are TRBV29-1 and TRBJ2-1; TRBD2 matches 15 bases. The V gene's germline CDR1 is SQVTM and CDR2 ANQGSEA. Trimming took 6 bases from V and 10 from J; bases not matched to a gene: 7. The CDR3 is made up of 14 amino acids. CDR3 bases: TGCAGCGTGCCGGGACTAGCGGGAGGAGGGGAGCAGTTCTTC. It specifies CSVPGLAGGGEQFF.

This clone appeared once. This rearrangement joins TRBV21-1 to TRBJ2-2; the DNA was not compared with TRBD2, the D call given in the table. TRBV21-1 has pseudogene status. This CDR3 region has 16 residues. In nucleotides, the CDR3 is TGTGCCAGCAGCGAGGGACTAGCGGGAGACACCGGGGAGCTGTTTTTT. This encodes CASSEGLAGDTGELFF.

This clone occurred a few times. The chain recombines TRBV9 with TRBJ2-5, with D perhaps matching TRBD2 (5 bases). The CDR3 totals 14 residues. V lost 3 bases and J 5 bases, leaving 14 bases between the germline ends. Germline V gene data show CDR1 as SGDLS and CDR2 as YYNGEE. CDR3 bases: TGTGCCAGCAGCGCCTCCACGAGGGTGGAGACCCAGTACTTC. Amino acids: CASSASTRVETQYF.

Written as DNA, the CDR3 is TGTGCTAGTGGTTTGGCCTTAAGCCCCAACACTGAAGCTTTCTTT. Protein product: CASGLALSPNTEAFF. The chain employs TRBV12-5 and TRBJ1-1; D call uncertain. The germline gives CDR1 LGHNT, CDR2 FRNRAP. This CDR3 contains 15 residues. Trimming pared 1 base from V and 2 bases from J, leaving 11 bases between.

The rearrangement uses TRBV25-1 and TRBJ2-3; 11 nucleotides agree with TRBD2. This CDR3 spans 17 amino acids. The germline CDR1 and CDR2 sequences are MGHDK and SYGVNS. Trimming removed 6 bases from V and 0 bases from J; junction bases left unmatched: 8. As DNA, the CDR3 is TGTGCCAGCAGGGGACTAGCGGAGGCCTCTAGCACAGATACGCAGTATTTT. Protein: CASRGLAEASSTDTQYF.